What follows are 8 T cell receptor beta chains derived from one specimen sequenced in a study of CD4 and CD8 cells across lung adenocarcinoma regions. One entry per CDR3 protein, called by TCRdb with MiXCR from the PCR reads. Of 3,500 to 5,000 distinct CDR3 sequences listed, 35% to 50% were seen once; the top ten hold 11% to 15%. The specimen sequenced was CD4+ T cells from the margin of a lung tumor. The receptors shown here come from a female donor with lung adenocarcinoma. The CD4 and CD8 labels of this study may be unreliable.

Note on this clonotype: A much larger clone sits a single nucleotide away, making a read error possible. The CDR3 coding sequence is TGTGCCAGCAGCTCGGGGCTGAACGCGGAGACCCAGTTCTTC. Protein product: CASSSGLNAETQFF. The rearrangement uses TRBV12-3 or TRBV12-4 and TRBJ2-1; D is tentatively TRBD1 or TRBD2 (5 bases each). There are 14 residues in the CDR3. Trimming stripped 6 bases from V and 13 bases from J, with 22 bases between.

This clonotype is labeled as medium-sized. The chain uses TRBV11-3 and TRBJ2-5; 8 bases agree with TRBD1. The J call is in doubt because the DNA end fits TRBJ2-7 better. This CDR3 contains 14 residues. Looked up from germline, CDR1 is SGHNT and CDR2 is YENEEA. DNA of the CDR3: TGTGCCAGCAGCCCCCACAGGGGGAGGAACGAGCAGTACTTC. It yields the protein CASSPHRGRNEQYF.

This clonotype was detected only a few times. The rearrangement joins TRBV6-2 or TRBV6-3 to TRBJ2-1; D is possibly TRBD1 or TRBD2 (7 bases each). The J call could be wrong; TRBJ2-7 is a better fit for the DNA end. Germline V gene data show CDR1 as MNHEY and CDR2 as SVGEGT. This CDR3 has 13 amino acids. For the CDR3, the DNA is TGTGCCAGCAGTCTTTCAGGGGGGGGCGAGCAGTACTTC. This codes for CASSLSGGGEQYF.

The CDR3, as DNA: TGTGCCAGCAGCTTAAATTCGGATTCAGGACTAGCCCAGTTCTTC. Protein sequence: CASSLNSDSGLAQFF. The chain employs TRBV11-2 and TRBJ2-1; TRBD2 agrees at 8 bases. V trimming: 2 bases; J trimming: 13 bases; junction bases outside the gene matches: 13. CDR3 size: 15 residues. Per the germline V gene, CDR1 is SGHAT and CDR2 is FQNNGV. The entire variable domain, with the rest obtained from reference TRBV11-2 and TRBJ2-1, is as follows: EAGVAQSPRYKIIEKRQSVAFWCNPISGHATLYWYQQILGQGPKLLIQFQNNGVVDDSQLPKDRFSAERLKGVDSTLKIQPAKLEDSAVYLCASSLNSDSGLAQFFGPGTRLTVL.

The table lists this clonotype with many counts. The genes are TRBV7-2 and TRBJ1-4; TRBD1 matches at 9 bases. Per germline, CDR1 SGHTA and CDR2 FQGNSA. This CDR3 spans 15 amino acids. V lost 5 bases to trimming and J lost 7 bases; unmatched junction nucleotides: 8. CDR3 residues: CASSITGGASEKLFF. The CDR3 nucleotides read TGTGCCAGCAGCATAACAGGGGGCGCAAGTGAAAAACTGTTTTTT.

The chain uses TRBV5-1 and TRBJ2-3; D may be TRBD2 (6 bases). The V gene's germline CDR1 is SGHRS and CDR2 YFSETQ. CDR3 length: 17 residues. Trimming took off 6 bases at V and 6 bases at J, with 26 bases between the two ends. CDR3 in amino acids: CASTHSSTGATWDTQYF. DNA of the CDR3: TGCGCCAGCACTCATTCATCGACGGGAGCAACGTGGGATACGCAGTATTTT.

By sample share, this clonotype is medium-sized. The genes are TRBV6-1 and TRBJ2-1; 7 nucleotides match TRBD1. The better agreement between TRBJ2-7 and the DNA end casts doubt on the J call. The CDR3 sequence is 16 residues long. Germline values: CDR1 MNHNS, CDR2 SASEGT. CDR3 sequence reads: CASSASIWTGLYEQYF. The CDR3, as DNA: TGTGCCAGCAGTGCTAGTATATGGACAGGTCTCTACGAGCAGTACTTC.

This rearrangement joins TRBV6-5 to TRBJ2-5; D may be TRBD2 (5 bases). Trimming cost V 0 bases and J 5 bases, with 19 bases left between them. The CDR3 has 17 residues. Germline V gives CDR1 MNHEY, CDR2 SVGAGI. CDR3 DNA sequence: TGTGCCAGCAGTTACTCGAGCGGTCTTGGAAGTAGGGAGACCCAGTACTTC. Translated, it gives CASSYSSGLGSRETQYF.